This entry is about one T cell receptor beta chain. The sample is drawn from a study of blood T cell repertoires in COVID-19. Turning to the study itself: Material from acute and convalescent COVID-19 was sourced from the United States, Italy and Spain. PBMCs, B-cell-depleted T cells, or T cells were the source of the cDNA or gDNA that made up the material.

Germline CDR1 is MGHRA and CDR2 is YSYEKL. V shed 0 bases and J 3 bases; nucleotides not matched to a gene: 5. The CDR3 has 16 amino acids. Original handling: Reference gene primer amplification in the assay estimated nucleated cell counts. The assay was immunoSEQ multiplex PCR, and TCRdb's table has in-frame clones only and misses some. The DNA gave D and trimming, while V, J and clone size come from that table. Here the sample spans 80,000 to 95,000 clones, 86% being singletons. This sequence joins TRBV4-1 and TRBJ2-3, with 8 bases that match TRBD2. The sample consisted of peripheral blood. This clonotype was sampled from a woman at least 80 years old in a cohort sampled during active or convalescent COVID-19. The CDR3 loop is CASSQDYSGRTDTQYF. CDR3 DNA: TGCGCCAGCAGCCAAGATTACAGCGGGAGAACAGATACGCAGTATTTT.